These T cell receptor beta chains were read from a single sample in a study of T cell responses to AZD1222 COVID-19 vaccine. TCRdb's table, derived via immunoSEQ multiplex PCR, lists solely in-frame clones and lacks some. The sample carries about 140,000 clones, approximately 90% recorded once. Here the sequenced sample was peripheral blood, taken 28 days after the second AZD1222 dose. Receptors were obtained from an adult who received the AZD1222 COVID-19 vaccine. Both conserved end residues are trimmed from each CDR3. Fields, in order: V gene, clone size, CDR3 protein. Rows give clone size only sometimes, using once, few, many, or a class for an expanded clone.

TRBV5-1,.,ASFPTPRSYNEQF
TRBV6-2/TRBV6-3,.,ASSYSGPRNEQF
TRBV30,.,AWSSGDAEAF
TRBV19,.,ASSTGWAVMDTIY
TRBV7-3,.,ASSFYLGQGYEQF
TRBV28,few,ASSLIGQRQGNTEAF
TRBV5-1,.,ASSPRAGDTGELF
TRBV28,.,ASSHLTGASYEQY
TRBV27,once,ASSFQGPNYGYT
TRBV29-1,.,SVDQRGMNTEAF
TRBV12-3/TRBV12-4,.,ASRPRGPDGYT
TRBV9,.,ASSASGANTGELF
TRBV9,.,ASSEFGSGGAKETQY
TRBV5-6,.,ASSLAGVGAPYNEQF
TRBV5-4,.,ASSWAGQNYGYT
TRBV6-5,.,ASSYWGRQEETQY
TRBV5-4,.,ASSLALVHTEAF
TRBV28,.,ASSYRDRGYT
TRBV29-1,.,SVGGTSGTLSNTDTQY
TRBV4-3,.,ASSQDLGDGYEQY